The entry below describes one T cell receptor (beta chain). Indicated treatment: roughly 19 received Ad26.COV2.S at low or high dose, single or two shots; 5 received placebo; per-sample allocation not given. The samples were gathered on day 63 after the first injection of vaccine or placebo. An 18-55-year-old adult in Boston served as donor. Wuhan-strain spike was delivered by a replication-incompetent Ad26 vector. The data derive from a study of Ad26.COV2.S vaccination and SARS-CoV-2 variants. Study background: Within the COV1001 Ad26.COV2.S trial arm, the donor was enrolled. By the intramuscular route, Ad26.COV2.S was given once, or twice 56 days apart.

This table comes from immunoSEQ multiplex PCR, and its TCRdb copy is limited to in-frame clones, with some not included. The sample lists over 450,000 clones; roughly nine tenths were seen once. This CDR3 is 15 amino acids long. V was shortened by 1 base and J by 6 bases, with 13 bases between the two germline ends. The germline V gene has CDR1 SGHVS and CDR2 FQNEAQ. The sequence was collected from a person aged 18-65 years who received the Ad26.COV2.S COVID-19 vaccine or a placebo. Sequenced here: peripheral blood, sampled in a trial of Ad26.COV2.S vaccine versus placebo. The V and J genes are TRBV7-8 and TRBJ2-1, with a tentative D call TRBD2 (6 bases). The CDR3 bases are TGTGCCAGCAGCTTAGATCCCACCGGGAGCAATGAGCAGTTCTTC. It codes for CASSLDPTGSNEQFF.